Many counts were recorded for the clone carrying this T cell receptor beta chain. Antigen specificity is unknown. This specimen comes from a study of Graves' ophthalmopathy and Graves' hyperthyroidism. Regarding the study as a whole: Sensitivity reached less than 71% and specificity approximately 72% when the model predicted ophthalmopathy progression. Thyroid clonotypes that were expanded above 0.001 frequency mostly also appeared in blood.

The CDR3 covers 12 residues. Germline-derived CDR1 and CDR2 are SGHAT and FQNNGV. V dropped 6 bases and J dropped 8; count of bases not matched to a gene: 4. Amplification of TCR beta CDR3 regions used RNA transcripts. Investigators did first-round RT-PCR with HTBI primers, then second-round multiplex PCR. TCRdb re-called the multiplex PCR reads with MiXCR, one entry per CDR3 protein. The table has around 520,000 distinct CDR3 sequences, roughly 40% seen once; the top ten hold approximately 4.1%. The hyperthyroidism patients, aged 18 to 65, had been newly diagnosed, with under 2 months' duration. Orbital computed tomography, thyroid ultrasound, TRAb, serum thyroxine and clinical symptoms formed the basis of diagnosis.

Source material: peripheral blood or thyroid tissue (not recorded which). The chain is built from TRBV11-2 and TRBJ1-1; 9 bases map to TRBD1. This receptor was taken from an adult man with Graves' hyperthyroidism. CDR3 amino acids: CASSPDRGEAFF. In DNA form, the CDR3 reads TGTGCCAGCAGTCCGGACAGGGGAGAAGCTTTCTTT.